The entry below describes one T cell receptor beta chain. This clone was counted once. Its target antigen remains unknown. Base qualities are not provided; no much larger clone lies one nucleotide away. The immunoSEQ Assay, a bias-controlled multiplex PCR, was used to amplify TCRbeta CDR3 regions from genomic DNA. The authors' pipeline ran thus. Nucleated cell counts per sample were estimated from amplification of reference gene primers within the assay. Sequence reads were collapsed and filtered to measure the absolute abundance of every unique TCRbeta CDR3 rearrangement. For each sample, productive Simpson clonality was calculated as the square root of Simpson's diversity index across productive rearrangements. TCRdb's version of the immuneACCESS table is confined to in-frame rearrangements and falls short of the full clone set. An unresolved V gene accounts for under half of the shortfall where checked; the remainder is of unknown origin. V and J calls and clone size are as listed in that table; D and trimming were resolved from the DNA. The sample table lists 150,000 to 200,000 clones, 70% to 85% of them with a count of one. The ten largest clones add up to roughly 12% of the sample.

A second Seattle source provided samples from volunteer blood donors who had recovered from COVID-19. Whole blood was collected in K2EDTA tubes by collaborating institutions according to the institutions' own protocols. For TCRbeta analysis, collaborators shipped samples as frozen whole blood, isolated PBMCs, or DNA extracted from either of those sample types. These data are taken from a study of blood T cell repertoires in COVID-19 (dated by TCRdb to between 2020 and 2021). About the investigation overall: Samples covering the acute and convalescent phases of COVID-19 were provided by collaborators in the United States, Italy and Spain. Samples came from the ongoing ImmuneRACE study (first 160 participants) plus 1,254 subjects from 6 global collaborators. Where available, HLA class I and class II types were obtained from metadata supplied by the sample provider rather than from assay-based typing. The repertoires were released in a freely available public database intended as a resource for research on the immune response to SARS-CoV-2. The prospective study material was composed of cDNA or gDNA derived from T cells, B-cell-depleted T cells, or PBMCs. Deeply sampled blood TCRbeta repertoires from subjects exposed to, actively infected with, or recovered from COVID-19 were included in the dataset. A de-identified subject ID, COVID-19 status, age in years and sex were almost always included in the sample metadata.

V ends up 3 bases short and J 8 bases short, with an unmatched junction base count of 0. Per the germline V gene (reference sequence), SGHKS is the CDR1 and YYEKEE is the CDR2. Measured from the cysteine to the phenylalanine, the CDR3 is 12 residues long. CDR3 DNA only is kept here, 36 bases in frame from base 1. What the work shows at the level of the full study, not this receptor alone: The amount of clinical and demographic metadata varied by source and participant and was provided uncurated.

This sequence was found in a middle-aged man who had recovered from COVID-19. What was sequenced was peripheral blood. The sequence is built from TRBV5-5 and TRBJ2-1; TRBD1 agrees with 9 junctional bases. The nucleotides read TGTGCCAGCAGCTGGACAGGGGATGAGCAGTTCTTC. This translates into CASSWTGDEQFF.